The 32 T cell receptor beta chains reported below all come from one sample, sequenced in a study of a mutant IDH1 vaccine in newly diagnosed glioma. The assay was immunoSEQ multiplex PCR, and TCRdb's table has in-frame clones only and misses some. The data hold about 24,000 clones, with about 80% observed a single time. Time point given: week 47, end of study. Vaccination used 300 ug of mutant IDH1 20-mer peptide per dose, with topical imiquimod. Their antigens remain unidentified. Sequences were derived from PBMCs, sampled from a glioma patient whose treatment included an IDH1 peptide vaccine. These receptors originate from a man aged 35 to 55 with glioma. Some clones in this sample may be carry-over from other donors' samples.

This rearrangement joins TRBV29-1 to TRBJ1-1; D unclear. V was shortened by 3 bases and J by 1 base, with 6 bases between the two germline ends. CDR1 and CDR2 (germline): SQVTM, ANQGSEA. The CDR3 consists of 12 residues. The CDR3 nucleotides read TGCAGCGTTGATCGGCAGAACACTGAAGCTTTCTTT. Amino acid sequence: CSVDRQNTEAFF. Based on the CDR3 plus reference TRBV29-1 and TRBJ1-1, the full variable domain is SAVISQKPSRDICQRGTSLTIQCQVDSQVTMMFWYRQQPGQSLTLIATANQGSEATYESGFVIDKFPISRPNLTFSTLTVSNMSPEDSSIYLCSVDRQNTEAFFGQGTRLTVV.

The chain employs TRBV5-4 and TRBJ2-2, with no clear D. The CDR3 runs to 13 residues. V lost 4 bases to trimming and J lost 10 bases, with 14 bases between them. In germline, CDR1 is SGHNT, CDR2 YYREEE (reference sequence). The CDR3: CASSPTHSAELFF. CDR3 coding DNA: TGTGCCAGCAGCCCCACTCATTCGGCGGAGCTGTTTTTT.

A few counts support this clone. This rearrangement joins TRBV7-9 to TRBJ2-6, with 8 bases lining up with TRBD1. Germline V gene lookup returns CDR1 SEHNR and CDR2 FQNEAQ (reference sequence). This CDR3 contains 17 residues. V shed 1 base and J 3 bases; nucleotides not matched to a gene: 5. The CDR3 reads CASSLGTGSGGANVLTF. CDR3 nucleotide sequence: TGTGCCAGCAGCTTAGGGACAGGGTCTGGTGGGGCCAACGTCCTGACTTTC.

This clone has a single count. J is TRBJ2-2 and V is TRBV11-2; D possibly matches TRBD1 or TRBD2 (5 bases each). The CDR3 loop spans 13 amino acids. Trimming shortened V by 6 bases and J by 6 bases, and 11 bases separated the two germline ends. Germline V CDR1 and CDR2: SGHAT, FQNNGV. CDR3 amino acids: CASRLGVPGELFF. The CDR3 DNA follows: TGTGCCAGCAGGCTGGGGGTGCCCGGGGAGCTGTTTTTT.

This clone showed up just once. DNA for the CDR3: TGTGCCACCAGCAGAGCCCCTGGGACAGGCACGGTCTATGGCTACACCTTC. Translated: CATSRAPGTGTVYGYTF. The rearrangement uses TRBV15 and TRBJ1-2; 8 bases fit TRBD1. In germline, CDR1 is LNHNV, CDR2 YYDKDF (reference sequence). After removal of 1 base from V and 4 bases from J, the junction contained 11 bases not matched to a gene. The CDR3 is 17 residues long.

The DNA for the CDR3 is TGTGCCAGCAGCTTGGAGCTCCGGGCGGGTGAGCAGTTCTTC. Translation gives CASSLELRAGEQFF. This sequence joins TRBV5-6 and TRBJ2-1; possible D gene TRBD2, 5 bases. Trimming took 0 bases from V and 9 from J, leaving 13 bases between them. This CDR3 contains 14 residues. Germline V gives CDR1 SGHDT, CDR2 YYEEEE.

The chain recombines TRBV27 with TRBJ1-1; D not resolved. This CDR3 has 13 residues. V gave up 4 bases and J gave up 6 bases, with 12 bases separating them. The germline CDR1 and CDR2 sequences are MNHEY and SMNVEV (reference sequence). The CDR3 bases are TGTGCCAGCAGTTCCTTAACTCTCGCTGAAGCTTTCTTT. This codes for CASSSLTLAEAFF.

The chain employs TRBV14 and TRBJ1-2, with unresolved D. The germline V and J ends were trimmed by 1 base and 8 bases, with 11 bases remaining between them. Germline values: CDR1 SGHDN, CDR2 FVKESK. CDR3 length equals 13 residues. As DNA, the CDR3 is TGTGCCAGCAGCCAAGGGTTCCAGGTCGGCTACACCTTC. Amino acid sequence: CASSQGFQVGYTF.

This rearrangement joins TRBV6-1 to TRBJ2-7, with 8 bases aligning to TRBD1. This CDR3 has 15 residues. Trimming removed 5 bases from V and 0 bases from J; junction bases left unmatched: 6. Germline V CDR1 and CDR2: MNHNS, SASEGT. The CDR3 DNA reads TGTGCCAGCAGTCCCACCGGGACAGGCTCCTACGAGCAGTACTTC. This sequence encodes CASSPTGTGSYEQYF.

Here the CDR3 reads CASSRQDLNTEAFF. For the CDR3, the DNA is TGTGCCAGCAGCAGACAAGACCTGAACACTGAAGCTTTCTTT. V and J are TRBV25-1 and TRBJ1-1; D gene uncertain. The V end lost 6 bases, the J end lost 0 bases, and 11 bases lay between the germline ends. CDR3 length equals 14 residues. Per the germline V gene, CDR1 is MGHDK and CDR2 is SYGVNS.

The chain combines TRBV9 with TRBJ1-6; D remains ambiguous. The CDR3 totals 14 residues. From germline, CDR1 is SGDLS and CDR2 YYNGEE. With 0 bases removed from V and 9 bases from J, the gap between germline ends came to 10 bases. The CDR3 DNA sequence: TGTGCCAGCAGCGTAGGTGAACAGACTTCACCCCTCCACTTT. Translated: CASSVGEQTSPLHF.

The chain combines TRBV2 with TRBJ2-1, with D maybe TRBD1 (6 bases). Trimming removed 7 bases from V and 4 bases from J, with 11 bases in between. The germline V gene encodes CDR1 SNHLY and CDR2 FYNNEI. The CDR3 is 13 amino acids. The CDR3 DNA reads TGTGCCAGCAAAATTGACAGGTACAATGAGCAGTTCTTC. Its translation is CASKIDRYNEQFF.

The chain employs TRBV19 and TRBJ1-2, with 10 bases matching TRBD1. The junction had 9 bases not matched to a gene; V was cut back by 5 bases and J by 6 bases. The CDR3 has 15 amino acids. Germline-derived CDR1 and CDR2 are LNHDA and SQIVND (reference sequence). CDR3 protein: CASSPTGQGVDGYTF. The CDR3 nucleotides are TGTGCCAGTAGTCCAACCGGACAGGGGGTTGATGGCTACACCTTC.

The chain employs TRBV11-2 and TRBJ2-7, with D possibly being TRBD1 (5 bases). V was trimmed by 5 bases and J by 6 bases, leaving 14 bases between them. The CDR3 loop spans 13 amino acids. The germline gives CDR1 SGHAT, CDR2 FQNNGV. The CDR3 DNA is TGTGCCAGCAGCCCAGGGAACCTTCTCGAGCAGTACTTC. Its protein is CASSPGNLLEQYF.

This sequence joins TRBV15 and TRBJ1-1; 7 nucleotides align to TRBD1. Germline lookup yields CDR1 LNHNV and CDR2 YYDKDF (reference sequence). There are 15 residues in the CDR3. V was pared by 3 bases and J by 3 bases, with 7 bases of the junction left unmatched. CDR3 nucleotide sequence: TGTGCCACCAGCAGGGATACCGACAGGGACACTGAAGCTTTCTTT. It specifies CATSRDTDRDTEAFF.

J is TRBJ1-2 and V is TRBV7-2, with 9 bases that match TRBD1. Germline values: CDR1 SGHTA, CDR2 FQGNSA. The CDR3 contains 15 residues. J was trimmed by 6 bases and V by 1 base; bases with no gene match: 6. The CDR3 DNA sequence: TGTGCCAGCAGCTTAGTCTCAACAGGGGGCGATGGCTACACCTTC. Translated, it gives CASSLVSTGGDGYTF.

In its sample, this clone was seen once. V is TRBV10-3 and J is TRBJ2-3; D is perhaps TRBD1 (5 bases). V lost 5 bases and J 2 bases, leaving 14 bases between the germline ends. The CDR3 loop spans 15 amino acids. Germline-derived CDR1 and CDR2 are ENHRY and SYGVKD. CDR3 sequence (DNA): TGTGCCATCAGTTACAGCGAGACAGACACAGATACGCAGTATTTT. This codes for CAISYSETDTDTQYF.

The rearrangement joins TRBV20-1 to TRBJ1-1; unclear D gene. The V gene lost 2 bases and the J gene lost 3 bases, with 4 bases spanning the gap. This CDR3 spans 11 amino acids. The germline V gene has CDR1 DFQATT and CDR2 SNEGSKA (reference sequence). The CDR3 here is CSARLDTEAFF. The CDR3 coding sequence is TGCAGTGCTAGATTAGACACTGAAGCTTTCTTT.

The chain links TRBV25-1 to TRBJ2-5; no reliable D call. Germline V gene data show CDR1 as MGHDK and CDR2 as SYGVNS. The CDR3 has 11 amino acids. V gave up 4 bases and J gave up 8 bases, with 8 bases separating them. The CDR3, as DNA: TGTGCCAGCAGTGGCCATTCAACCCAGTACTTC. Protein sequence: CASSGHSTQYF.

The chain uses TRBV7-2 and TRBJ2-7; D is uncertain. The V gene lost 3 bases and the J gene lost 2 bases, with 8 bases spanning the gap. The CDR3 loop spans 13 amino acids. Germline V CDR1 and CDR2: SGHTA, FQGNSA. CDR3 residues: CASSFTSTYEQYF. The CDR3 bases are TGTGCCAGCAGCTTTACATCTACCTACGAGCAGTACTTC. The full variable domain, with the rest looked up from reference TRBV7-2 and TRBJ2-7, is GAGVSQSPSNKVTEKGKDVELRCDPISGHTALYWYRQSLGQGLEFLIYFQGNSAPDKSGLPSDRFSAERTGGSVSTLTIQRTQQEDSAVYLCASSFTSTYEQYFGPGTRLTVT.

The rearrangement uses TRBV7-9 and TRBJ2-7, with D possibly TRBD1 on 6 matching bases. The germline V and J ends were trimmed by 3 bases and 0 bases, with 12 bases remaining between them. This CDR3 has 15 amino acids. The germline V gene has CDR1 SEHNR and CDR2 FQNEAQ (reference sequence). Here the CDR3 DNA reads TGTGCCAGCAGCTTTAGTGGGGGCAGCTCCTACGAGCAGTACTTC. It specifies CASSFSGGSSYEQYF.

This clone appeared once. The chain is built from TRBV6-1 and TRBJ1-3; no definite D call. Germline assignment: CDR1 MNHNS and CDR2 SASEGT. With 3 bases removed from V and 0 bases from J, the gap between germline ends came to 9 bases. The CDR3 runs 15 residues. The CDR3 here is CASSEYPGSGNTIYF. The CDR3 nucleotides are TGTGCCAGCAGTGAGTACCCCGGCTCTGGAAACACCATATATTTT.

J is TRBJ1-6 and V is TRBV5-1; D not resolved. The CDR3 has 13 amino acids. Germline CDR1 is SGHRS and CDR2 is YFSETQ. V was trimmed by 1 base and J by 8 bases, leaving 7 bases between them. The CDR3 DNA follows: TGCGCCAGCAGCTTGCAGGAATATTCACCCCTCCACTTT. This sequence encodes CASSLQEYSPLHF. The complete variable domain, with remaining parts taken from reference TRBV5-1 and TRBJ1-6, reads KAGVTQTPRYLIKTRGQQVTLSCSPISGHRSVSWYQQTPGQGLQFLFEYFSETQRNKGNFPGRFSGRQFSNSRSEMNVSTLELGDSALYLCASSLQEYSPLHFGNGTRLTVT.

CDR3 protein: CSVGDNEQFF. CDR3 nucleotide sequence: TGCAGCGTTGGGGACAATGAGCAGTTCTTC. V and J are TRBV29-1 and TRBJ2-1; no reliable D call. From germline, CDR1 is SQVTM and CDR2 ANQGSEA. This CDR3 contains 10 residues. V gave up 4 bases and J gave up 5 bases, with 3 bases separating them.

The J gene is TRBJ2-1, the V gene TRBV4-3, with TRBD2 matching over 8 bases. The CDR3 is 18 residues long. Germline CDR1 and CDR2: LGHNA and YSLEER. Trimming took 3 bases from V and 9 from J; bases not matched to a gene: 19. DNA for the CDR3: TGCGCCAGCAGCCAGACCCTAGGTAGCGGGGTAGTTACTGGTGAGCAGTTCTTC. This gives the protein CASSQTLGSGVVTGEQFF.

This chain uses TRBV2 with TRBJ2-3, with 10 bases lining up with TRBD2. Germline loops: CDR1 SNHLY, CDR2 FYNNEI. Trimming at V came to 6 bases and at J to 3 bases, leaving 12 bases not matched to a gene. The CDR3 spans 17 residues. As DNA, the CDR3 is TGTGCCAGCAGACCCCGGCGTAGCGGGGGGTCAACAGATACGCAGTATTTT. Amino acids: CASRPRRSGGSTDTQYF.

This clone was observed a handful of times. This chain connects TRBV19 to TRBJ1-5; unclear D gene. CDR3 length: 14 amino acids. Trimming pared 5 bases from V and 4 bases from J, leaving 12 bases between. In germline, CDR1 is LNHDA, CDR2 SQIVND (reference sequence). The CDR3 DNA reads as TGTGCCAGTAGTTCGTCAGGAGGGAATCAGCCCCAGCATTTT. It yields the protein CASSSSGGNQPQHF.

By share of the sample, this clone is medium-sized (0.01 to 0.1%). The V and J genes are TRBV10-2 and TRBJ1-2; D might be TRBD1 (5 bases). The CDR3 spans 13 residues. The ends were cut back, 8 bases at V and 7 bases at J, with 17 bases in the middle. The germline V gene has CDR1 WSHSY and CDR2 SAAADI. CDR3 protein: CASVAAGFGGYTF. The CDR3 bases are TGCGCCAGCGTTGCGGCAGGGTTCGGTGGCTACACCTTC.

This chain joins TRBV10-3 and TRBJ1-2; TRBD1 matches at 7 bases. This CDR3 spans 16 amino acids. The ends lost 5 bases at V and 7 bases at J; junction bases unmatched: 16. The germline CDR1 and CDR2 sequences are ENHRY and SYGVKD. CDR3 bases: TGTGCCATCAGTTCCCCCTTACAGGGGCCGGGGAGTGGCTACACCTTC. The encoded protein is CAISSPLQGPGSGYTF.

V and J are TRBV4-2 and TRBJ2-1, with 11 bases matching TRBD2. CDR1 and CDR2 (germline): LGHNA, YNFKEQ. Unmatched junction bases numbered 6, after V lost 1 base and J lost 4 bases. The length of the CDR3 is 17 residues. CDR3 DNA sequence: TGTGCCAGCAGCCAAGGCCGTAGCGGGGGGGGTTACAATGAGCAGTTCTTC. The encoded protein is CASSQGRSGGGYNEQFF.

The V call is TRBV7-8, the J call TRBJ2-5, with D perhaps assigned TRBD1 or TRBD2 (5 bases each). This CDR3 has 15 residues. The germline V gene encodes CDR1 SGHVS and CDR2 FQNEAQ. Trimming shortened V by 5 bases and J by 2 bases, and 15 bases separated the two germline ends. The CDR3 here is CASSLFGAPQETQYF. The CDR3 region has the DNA TGTGCCAGCAGCCTTTTCGGGGCCCCTCAAGAGACCCAGTACTTC.

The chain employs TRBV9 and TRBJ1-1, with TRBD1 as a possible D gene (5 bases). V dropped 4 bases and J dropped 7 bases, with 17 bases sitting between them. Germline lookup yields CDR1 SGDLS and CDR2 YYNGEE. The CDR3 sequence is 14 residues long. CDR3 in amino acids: CASSPTRGMGEAFF. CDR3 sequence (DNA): TGTGCCAGCAGCCCAACCCGGGGGATGGGTGAAGCTTTCTTT.